This T cell receptor beta chain comes out of a study of PD-L1 blockade in urothelial cancer. Study-level information: Specimens of blood held a median count of roughly 130,000 T cells.

Time point noted: peripheral blood 6 weeks after treatment start. J gave up 4 bases and V 4 bases, and 10 bases lay outside the gene matches. Germline CDR1 reads SGHRS; CDR2 reads YFSETQ. The CDR3 is 16 residues long. Repertoires were generated with immunoSEQ multiplex PCR, while TCRdb's copy carries only in-frame clones and drops some. Counted here are over 40,000 clones, about 85% occurring once; the ten biggest clones make up approximately 2.4%. The starting material was PBMCs, obtained around atezolizumab (anti-PD-L1) treatment. The clonotype originates from a man aged 65 to 85 with urothelial cancer. This sequence joins TRBV5-1 and TRBJ2-1, with 8 bases that match TRBD1. The CDR3 region has the DNA TGCGCCAGCAGCCTTACAGGGGGAGGAGGTTACAATGAGCAGTTCTTC. Residues: CASSLTGGGGYNEQFF.